The 8 T cell receptor beta chains below come from one sample, sequenced in a study of blood T cell repertoires in COVID-19. Repertoires were generated with immunoSEQ multiplex PCR, while TCRdb's copy carries only in-frame clones and drops some. The sample consists of under 150,000 clones, approximately 84% of them appearing once. Sequencing was done on a sample of peripheral blood. The receptors were gathered from a man aged 35-49 years with acute or convalescent COVID-19.

This chain uses TRBV4-1 with TRBJ1-1; no clear D gene. Between the trimmed V and J ends, which lost 4 bases and 5 bases, there was a span of 29 bases. CDR3 size: 19 residues. The germline V gene has CDR1 MGHRA and CDR2 YSYEKL. This CDR3 is CASSRLPAGGLRMETEAFF. CDR3 coding DNA: TGCGCCAGCAGCCGCCTCCCCGCGGGAGGGCTTCGAATGGAGACTGAAGCTTTCTTT.

The genes are TRBV7-9 and TRBJ1-2; D is uncertain. V dropped 1 base and J dropped 4 bases, with 7 bases sitting between them. The CDR3 sequence is 13 residues long. Germline V gene data show CDR1 as SEHNR and CDR2 as FQNEAQ (reference sequence). The CDR3 sequence: CASSLGGAYGYTF. The CDR3 DNA follows: TGTGCCAGCAGCTTAGGGGGAGCCTATGGCTACACCTTC.

The chain has TRBV19 and TRBJ1-6, with D maybe TRBD1 (6 bases). The CDR3 runs 16 residues. The germline V and J ends were trimmed by 6 bases and 7 bases, with 19 bases remaining between them. Germline assignment: CDR1 LNHDA and CDR2 SQIVND (reference sequence). In DNA, the CDR3 is TGTGCCAGTAGGATGACCTCGACAGGAATGAATTCACCCCTCCACTTT. Amino acid sequence: CASRMTSTGMNSPLHF.

The chain has TRBV6-6 and TRBJ2-7; 7 nucleotides align to TRBD1. V dropped 7 bases and J dropped 0; count of bases not matched to a gene: 6. Germline CDR1 is MNHNY and CDR2 is SVGAGI (reference sequence). CDR3 length equals 14 residues. CDR3 protein: CASNLQGNSYEQYF. DNA for the CDR3: TGTGCCAGCAACTTACAGGGGAACTCCTACGAGCAGTACTTC.

The genes are TRBV19 and TRBJ2-7; 9 bases align to TRBD1. This CDR3 is built from 17 residues. Germline V gene sequence: CDR1 LNHDA, CDR2 SQIVND (reference sequence). The V segment lost 2 bases and the J segment 6 bases; nucleotides outside the gene matches: 14. CDR3 nucleotide sequence: TGTGCCAGTAGTATACACACGGGACAGGGACGTGTTGTCGAGCAGTACTTC. The encoded protein is CASSIHTGQGRVVEQYF.

This chain connects TRBV6-2 or TRBV6-3 to TRBJ2-5; D possibly corresponds to TRBD2 (6 bases). The CDR3 runs 17 residues. Trimming stripped 2 bases from V and 0 bases from J, with 16 bases between. Germline CDR1 MNHEY, CDR2 SVGEGT. CDR3 loop: CASSYDFRGSYQETQYF. The CDR3 region has the DNA TGTGCCAGCAGTTACGACTTTCGGGGGTCGTACCAAGAGACCCAGTACTTC.

This chain uses TRBV19 with TRBJ2-7; 9 bases align to TRBD1. J gave up 6 bases and V 1 base, and 7 bases lay outside the gene matches. This CDR3 has 15 residues. Germline CDR1 reads LNHDA; CDR2 reads SQIVND (reference sequence). The DNA of the CDR3 is TGTGCCAGTAGTATAGGGACAGGGGTGCTCTCCGAGCAGTACTTC. Amino acids: CASSIGTGVLSEQYF.

The V gene is TRBV27, the J gene TRBJ1-5; D gene uncertain. V gave up 4 bases and J gave up 6 bases, with 7 bases separating them. The CDR3 extends over 12 amino acids. Looked up from germline, CDR1 is MNHEY and CDR2 is SMNVEV (reference sequence). The CDR3 region has the DNA TGTGCCAGCAGTTCTTACGGTCAGCCCCAGCATTTT. Residues: CASSSYGQPQHF.